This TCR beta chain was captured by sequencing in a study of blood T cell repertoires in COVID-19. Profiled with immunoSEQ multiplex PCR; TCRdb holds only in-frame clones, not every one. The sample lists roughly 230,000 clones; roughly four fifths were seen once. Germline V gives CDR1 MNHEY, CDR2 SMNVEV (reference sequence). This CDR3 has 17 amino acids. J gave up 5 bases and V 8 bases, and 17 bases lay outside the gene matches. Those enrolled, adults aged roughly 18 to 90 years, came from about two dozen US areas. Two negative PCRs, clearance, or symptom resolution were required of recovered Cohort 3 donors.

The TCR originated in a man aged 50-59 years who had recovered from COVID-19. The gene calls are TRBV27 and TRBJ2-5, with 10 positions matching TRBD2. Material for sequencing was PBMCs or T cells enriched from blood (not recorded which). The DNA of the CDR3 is TGTGCCAGCGGGTCCCGACCTAGCGGGGGCCCTTCGGAGACCCAGTACTTC. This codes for CASGSRPSGGPSETQYF.